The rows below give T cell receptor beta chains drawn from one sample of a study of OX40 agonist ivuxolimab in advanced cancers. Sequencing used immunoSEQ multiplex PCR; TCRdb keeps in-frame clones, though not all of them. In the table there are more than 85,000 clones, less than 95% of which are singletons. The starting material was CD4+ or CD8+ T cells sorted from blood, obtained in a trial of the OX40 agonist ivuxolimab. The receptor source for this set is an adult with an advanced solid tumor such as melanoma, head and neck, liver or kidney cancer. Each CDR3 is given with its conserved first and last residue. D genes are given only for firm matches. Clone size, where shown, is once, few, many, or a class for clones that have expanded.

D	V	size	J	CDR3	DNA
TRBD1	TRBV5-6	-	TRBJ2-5	CASSPQGVTQYF	TGTGCCAGCAGCCCCCAGGGGGTGACCCAGTACTTC
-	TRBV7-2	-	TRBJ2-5	CATALRYQETQYF	TGTGCCACCGCCCTGAGGTACCAAGAGACCCAGTACTTC
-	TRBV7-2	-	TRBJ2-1	CASSSSGNEQFF	TGTGCCAGCAGCTCGAGCGGAAATGAGCAGTTCTTC
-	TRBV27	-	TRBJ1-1	CASKGGSTEAFF	TGTGCCAGCAAGGGGGGGTCAACTGAAGCTTTCTTT
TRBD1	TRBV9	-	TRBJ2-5	CASSGTGGAETQYF	TGTGCCAGCAGCGGGACAGGGGGCGCGGAGACCCAGTACTTC
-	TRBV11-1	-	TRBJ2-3	CASSFRQAQYF	TGTGCCAGCAGCTTCCGGCAGGCGCAGTATTTT
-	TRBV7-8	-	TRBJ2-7	CASSFQAGGEQYF	TGTGCCAGCAGCTTCCAGGCTGGGGGCGAGCAGTACTTC
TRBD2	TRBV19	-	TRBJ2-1	CASSIGISMSGSGLLRNEQFF	TGTGCCAGTAGTATTGGGATATCTATGAGCGGGAGTGGGTTATTACGAAATGAGCAGTTCTTC
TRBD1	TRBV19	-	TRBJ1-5	CASTAPRTGGGNQPQHF	TGTGCCAGTACCGCCCCACGTACAGGGGGTGGCAATCAGCCCCAGCATTTT
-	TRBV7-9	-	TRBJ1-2	CASSLAGSNYGYTF	TGTGCCAGCAGCTTAGCAGGCTCTAACTATGGCTACACCTTC
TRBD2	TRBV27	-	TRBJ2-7	CASSRLAGVYEQYF	TGTGCCAGCAGTAGACTAGCGGGAGTCTACGAGCAGTACTTC
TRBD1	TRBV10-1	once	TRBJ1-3	CASSESTDRAGNTIYF	TGCGCCAGCAGTGAGTCGACGGACAGGGCTGGAAACACCATATATTTT
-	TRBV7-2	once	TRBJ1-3	CASSYDRSGNTIYF	TGTGCCAGCAGCTATGATCGTTCGGGAAACACCATATATTTT
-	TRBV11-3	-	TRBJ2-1	CASSSQGYNEQFF	TGTGCCAGCAGCTCCCAGGGGTACAATGAGCAGTTCTTC
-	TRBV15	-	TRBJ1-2	CATSRQGSYGYTF	TGTGCCACCAGCAGACAGGGAAGCTATGGCTACACCTTC
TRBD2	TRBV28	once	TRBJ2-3	CASSGGLAGGLTDTQYF	TGTGCCAGCAGTGGGGGACTAGCGGGAGGCCTCACAGATACGCAGTATTTT
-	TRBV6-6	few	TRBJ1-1	CASSGGVTEAFF	TGTGCCAGCAGTGGAGGGGTCACTGAAGCTTTCTTT
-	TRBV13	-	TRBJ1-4	CASSSRAVREKLFF	TGTGCCAGCAGCTCCCGGGCAGTTAGAGAAAAACTGTTTTTT
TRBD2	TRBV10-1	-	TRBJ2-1	CASSEPSGGGPYEQFF	TGCGCCAGCAGTGAGCCGTCCGGGGGGGGGCCATATGAGCAGTTCTTC
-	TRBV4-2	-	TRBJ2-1	CASSQEVGRRNEQFF	TGTGCCAGCAGCCAAGAGGTAGGCAGACGAAATGAGCAGTTCTTC
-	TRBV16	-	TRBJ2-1	CASSQSGSTYNEQFF	TGTGCCAGCAGCCAGTCCGGGTCAACCTACAATGAGCAGTTCTTC
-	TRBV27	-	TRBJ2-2	CASSLRVYTGELFF	TGTGCCAGCAGCCTCAGGGTTTACACCGGGGAGCTGTTTTTT
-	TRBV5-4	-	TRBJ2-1	CASSPSGVSYNEQFF	TGTGCCAGCAGCCCATCGGGGGTCTCATACAATGAGCAGTTCTTC
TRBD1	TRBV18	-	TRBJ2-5	CASSPVTGSGETQYF	TGTGCCAGCTCACCTGTGACAGGGTCAGGGGAGACCCAGTACTTC
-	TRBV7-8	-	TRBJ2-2	CASSFDGDTGELFF	TGTGCCAGCAGCTTCGACGGGGACACCGGGGAGCTGTTTTTT
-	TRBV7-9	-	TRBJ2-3	CASSRNRGVSTDTQYF	TGTGCCAGCAGCCGCAATCGTGGAGTTAGCACAGATACGCAGTATTTT
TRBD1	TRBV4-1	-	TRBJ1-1	CASSQGTGLNTEAFF	TGCGCCAGCAGCCAGGGGACAGGGTTGAACACTGAAGCTTTCTTT
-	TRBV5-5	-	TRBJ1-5	CASSLGGFSNQPQHF	TGTGCCAGCAGCTTGGGAGGTTTTAGCAATCAGCCCCAGCATTTT
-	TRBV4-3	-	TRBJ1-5	CASSQDPGGGQELNQPQHF	TGCGCCAGCAGCCAAGACCCGGGAGGCGGCCAGGAACTAAATCAGCCCCAGCATTTT
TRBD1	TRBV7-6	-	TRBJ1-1	CASSPGQGNTEAFF	TGTGCCAGCAGCCCGGGACAGGGGAACACTGAAGCTTTCTTT
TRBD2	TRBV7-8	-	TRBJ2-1	CASSLGASGSYNEQFF	TGTGCCAGCAGCTTAGGCGCTAGCGGTTCCTACAATGAGCAGTTCTTC
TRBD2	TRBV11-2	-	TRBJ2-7	CASSPPLAGIEQYF	TGTGCCAGCAGCCCCCCACTAGCGGGAATAGAGCAGTACTTC
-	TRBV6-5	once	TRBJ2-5	CASSSTGRETQYF	TGTGCCAGCAGTTCCACAGGGAGAGAGACCCAGTACTTC
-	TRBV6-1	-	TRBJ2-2	CASRITLGNTGELFF	TGTGCCAGCAGGATCACGCTGGGGAACACCGGGGAGCTGTTTTTT
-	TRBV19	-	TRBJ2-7	CASSPLGGTSEQYF	TGTGCCAGTAGCCCTCTTGGAGGGACCAGCGAGCAGTACTTC
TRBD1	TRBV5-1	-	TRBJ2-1	CASNRDRDRNEQFF	TGCGCCAGCAACCGGGACAGGGATCGTAATGAGCAGTTCTTC
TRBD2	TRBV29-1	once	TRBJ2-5	CSVESLGLAGTQYF	TGCAGCGTTGAAAGTCTCGGGCTAGCGGGAACCCAGTACTTC
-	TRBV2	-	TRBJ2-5	CASSEQETQYF	TGTGCCAGCAGTGAACAAGAGACCCAGTACTTC
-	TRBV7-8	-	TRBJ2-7	CASSRNRDYEQYF	TGTGCCAGCAGCCGTAACCGGGACTACGAGCAGTACTTC
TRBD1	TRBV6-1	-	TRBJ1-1	CASSEGTGGPNTEAFF	TGTGCCAGCAGTGAAGGGACAGGGGGCCCGAACACTGAAGCTTTCTTT
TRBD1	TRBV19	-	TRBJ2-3	CASSTTWDSIDTQYF	TGTGCCAGTAGCACCACCTGGGACAGTATAGATACGCAGTATTTT
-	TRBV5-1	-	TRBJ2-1	CASSPSEVYNEQFF	TGCGCCAGCAGCCCCTCGGAGGTTTACAATGAGCAGTTCTTC
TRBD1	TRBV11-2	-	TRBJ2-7	CASSLARGSYEQYF	TGTGCCAGCAGCTTAGCCAGGGGGTCCTACGAGCAGTACTTC
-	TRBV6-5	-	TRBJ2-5	CASTSGSQGQETQYF	TGTGCCAGCACCTCCGGCTCGCAGGGGCAAGAGACCCAGTACTTC
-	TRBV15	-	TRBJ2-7	CATSRVGTTYEQYF	TGTGCCACCAGCAGAGTGGGCACCACCTACGAGCAGTACTTC
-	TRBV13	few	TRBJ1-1	CASSQMGAGLNTEAFF	TGTGCCAGCAGCCAGATGGGGGCAGGGCTGAACACTGAAGCTTTCTTT
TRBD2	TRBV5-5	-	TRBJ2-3	CASSFRLAGLTDTQYF	TGTGCCAGCAGCTTCCGACTAGCGGGGCTCACAGATACGCAGTATTTT
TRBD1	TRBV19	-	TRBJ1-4	CASSTRDRGSNNEKLFF	TGTGCCAGTAGTACCCGGGACAGGGGATCTAATAATGAAAAACTGTTTTTT
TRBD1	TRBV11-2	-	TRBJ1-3	CASSLLQTGLGNTIYF	TGTGCCAGCAGCTTACTTCAGACAGGGTTAGGAAACACCATATATTTT
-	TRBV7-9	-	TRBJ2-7	CASSREWYEQYF	TGTGCGTCGAGCAGGGAGTGGTACGAGCAGTACTTC
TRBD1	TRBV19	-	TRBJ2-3	CASRDRGTDTQYF	TGTGCCAGCCGGGACAGGGGAACAGATACGCAGTATTTT
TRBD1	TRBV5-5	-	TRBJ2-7	CASSLPDRGPYEQYF	TGTGCCAGCAGCCTCCCGGACAGGGGGCCTTACGAGCAGTACTTC
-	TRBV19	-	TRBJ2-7	CASSRNHEQYF	TGTGCCAGTAGTAGAAACCACGAGCAGTACTTC
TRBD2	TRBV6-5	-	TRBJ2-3	CASSWGGLAGASTQYF	TGTGCCAGCAGTTGGGGGGGGCTAGCGGGAGCTTCTACGCAGTATTTT
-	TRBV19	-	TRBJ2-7	CASSTLGGISYEQYF	TGTGCCAGTAGTACTCTAGGGGGGATATCCTACGAGCAGTACTTC
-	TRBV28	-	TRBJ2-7	CASSLGSSYEQYF	TGTGCCAGCAGTTTGGGCAGCTCCTACGAGCAGTACTTC
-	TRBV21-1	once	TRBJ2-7	CASSKDSSGIFSYEQYF	TGTGCCAGCAGCAAAGATTCTAGCGGGATTTTCTCCTACGAGCAGTACTTC
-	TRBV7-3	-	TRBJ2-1	CASSLRRGEQFF	TGTGCCAGCAGCTTGAGGAGGGGTGAGCAGTTCTTC
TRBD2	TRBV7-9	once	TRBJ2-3	CASSFIRTRGSTDTQYF	TGTGCCAGCAGCTTTATACGGACTAGAGGGAGCACAGATACGCAGTATTTT